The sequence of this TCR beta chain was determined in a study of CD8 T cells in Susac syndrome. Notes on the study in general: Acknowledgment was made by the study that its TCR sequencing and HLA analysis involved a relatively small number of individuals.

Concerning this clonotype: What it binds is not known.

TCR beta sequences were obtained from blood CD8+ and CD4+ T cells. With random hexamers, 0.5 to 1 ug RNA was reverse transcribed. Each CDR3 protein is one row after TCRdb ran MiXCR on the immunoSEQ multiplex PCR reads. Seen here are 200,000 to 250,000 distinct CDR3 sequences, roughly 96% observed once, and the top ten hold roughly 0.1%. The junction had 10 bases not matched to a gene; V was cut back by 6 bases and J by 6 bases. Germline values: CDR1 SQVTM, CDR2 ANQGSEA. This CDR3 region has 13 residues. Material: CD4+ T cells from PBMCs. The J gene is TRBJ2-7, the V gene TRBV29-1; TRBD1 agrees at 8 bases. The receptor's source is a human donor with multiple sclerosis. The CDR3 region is CSVATGGYSEQYF. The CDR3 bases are TGCAGCGTCGCCACAGGGGGGTATAGCGAGCAGTACTTC.